The 25 T cell receptor beta chains below all came from one sample that was sequenced in a study of blood T cell repertoires in COVID-19. Sequencing used immunoSEQ multiplex PCR; TCRdb keeps in-frame clones, though not all of them. The repertoire includes approximately 66,000 clones, under 90% of them detected once, and approximately 1.3% sits in the top ten. Sequencing was performed on peripheral blood. These receptor sequences come from a man between 60 and 75 years old with acute or convalescent COVID-19.

This clone was observed a handful of times. V is TRBV7-2 and J is TRBJ2-5; TRBD2 matches at 11 bases. Germline assignment: CDR1 SGHTA and CDR2 FQGNSA. Trimming at V came to 5 bases and at J to 4 bases, leaving 9 bases not matched to a gene. This CDR3 is built from 16 residues. CDR3 region: CASSTLAGGGAETQYF. DNA for the CDR3: TGTGCCAGCAGCACTCTAGCGGGGGGTGGGGCAGAGACCCAGTACTTC.

This chain joins TRBV7-3 and TRBJ2-1; D possibly corresponds to TRBD2 (5 bases). CDR1 and CDR2 (germline): SGHTA, FQGTGA. The CDR3 runs 13 residues. V lost 2 bases, J lost 9 bases, and 11 bases lay in between. The chain's CDR3 is CASSLWSAGEQFF. DNA of the CDR3: TGTGCCAGCAGCTTATGGTCTGCGGGTGAGCAGTTCTTC.

This clone appeared a few times. The V call is TRBV11-2, the J call TRBJ1-3; no definite D call. Per germline, CDR1 SGHAT and CDR2 FQNNGV. CDR3 length: 16 amino acids. Trimming removed 1 base at V and 2 bases at J, with 12 bases between. The CDR3 bases are TGTGCCAGCAGCTTAGTGACTCCGCCGGCTGGAAACACCATATATTTT. Its translation is CASSLVTPPAGNTIYF.

This chain's CDR3 is CASSRTGPNYGYTF. CDR3 DNA sequence: TGTGCCAGCTCTAGGACAGGGCCCAACTATGGCTACACCTTC. This chain joins TRBV2 and TRBJ1-2; 8 bases are a match to TRBD1. The CDR3 length is 14 residues. Germline CDR1 is SNHLY and CDR2 is FYNNEI. The J segment lost 2 bases and the V segment lost 8 bases, leaving 7 bases of the junction unmatched.

CDR3 loop: CSGSGTGWDNEQFF. The CDR3 DNA reads TGCAGCGGATCCGGGACAGGGTGGGACAATGAGCAGTTCTTC. This chain uses TRBV29-1 with TRBJ2-1; 9 bases align to TRBD1. After removal of 7 bases from V and 5 bases from J, the junction contained 9 bases not matched to a gene. This CDR3 is 14 amino acids long. The germline gives CDR1 SQVTM, CDR2 ANQGSEA.

The chain recombines TRBV2 with TRBJ1-2; TRBD1 aligns across 10 bases. There are 14 residues in the CDR3. Germline CDR1 is SNHLY and CDR2 is FYNNEI. V was clipped by 5 bases and J by 7 bases; unmatched bases: 7. This chain's CDR3 is CASSPDRGRSGYTF. The CDR3 DNA reads TGTGCCAGCAGTCCGGACAGGGGGAGAAGTGGCTACACCTTC.

The chain recombines TRBV5-1 with TRBJ2-3, with a tentative D call TRBD2 (5 bases). The CDR3 has 12 residues. From germline, CDR1 is SGHRS and CDR2 YFSETQ. Trimming removed 5 bases at V and 5 bases at J, with 9 bases between. The chain's CDR3 is CASSQEGDTQYF. CDR3 nucleotides: TGCGCCAGCAGTCAAGAGGGAGATACGCAGTATTTT. Complete variable domain (other parts from reference TRBV5-1 and TRBJ2-3): KAGVTQTPRYLIKTRGQQVTLSCSPISGHRSVSWYQQTPGQGLQFLFEYFSETQRNKGNFPGRFSGRQFSNSRSEMNVSTLELGDSALYLCASSQEGDTQYFGPGTRLTVL.

The chain uses TRBV27 and TRBJ2-3, with 8 bases matching TRBD1. CDR1 is MNHEY, CDR2 SMNVEV, per germline (reference sequence). Trimming at V came to 3 bases and at J to 4 bases, leaving 3 bases not matched to a gene. The CDR3 spans 14 residues. The CDR3 DNA reads as TGTGCCAGCAGTTTTTCAGGGGGCCCAGATACGCAGTATTTT. Protein: CASSFSGGPDTQYF.

The chain employs TRBV9 and TRBJ1-5; D not certain. Germline V CDR1 and CDR2: SGDLS, YYNGEE. V gave up 0 bases and J gave up 3 bases, with 10 bases separating them. There are 15 residues in the CDR3. CDR3 bases: TGTGCCAGCAGCGTAGAAGGTCAGGTCAATCAGCCCCAGCATTTT. Its protein product is CASSVEGQVNQPQHF.

The chain recombines TRBV20-1 with TRBJ2-7, with 9 bases that match TRBD2. In germline, CDR1 is DFQATT, CDR2 SNEGSKA (reference sequence). J lost 3 bases, V lost 3 bases, and 3 bases had no gene match. The length of the CDR3 is 13 residues. The CDR3 bases are TGCAGTGCTAGTAAAGCGGGGGGCTACGAGCAGTACTTC. Translation: CSASKAGGYEQYF.

The chain carries TRBV19 and TRBJ1-2; unclear D gene. Trimming left V 6 bases short and J 7 bases short, with 9 bases between. The CDR3 is made up of 11 amino acids. Germline assignment: CDR1 LNHDA and CDR2 SQIVND (reference sequence). CDR3 in DNA: TGTGCCAGTAGCCTGGCGGGTGGCTACACCTTC. It is translated as CASSLAGGYTF.

This chain joins TRBV25-1 and TRBJ1-2; the D gene is possibly TRBD1 (6 bases). The germline V gene has CDR1 MGHDK and CDR2 SYGVNS. This CDR3 comprises 14 residues. V lost 4 bases and J 8 bases, leaving 17 bases between the germline ends. CDR3 loop: CASSGTHRVAGYTF. CDR3 nucleotide sequence: TGTGCCAGCAGTGGGACACACAGGGTAGCAGGCTACACCTTC.

This rearrangement joins TRBV2 to TRBJ1-2, with D possibly being TRBD1 (6 bases). Trimming left V 2 bases short and J 4 bases short, with 14 bases between. Germline V gives CDR1 SNHLY, CDR2 FYNNEI. The length of the CDR3 is 15 residues. CDR3 coding DNA: TGTGCCAGCAGTGAACTTATAGGGGGTGCCTATGGCTACACCTTC. Protein sequence: CASSELIGGAYGYTF.

This clone appeared a few times. The rearrangement uses TRBV11-2 and TRBJ1-5; D is unresolved. Germline V gene lookup returns CDR1 SGHAT and CDR2 FQNNGV. CDR3 length: 13 residues. The V end was cut by 11 bases, the J end by 1 base, with 12 bases between. CDR3 residues: CALGSQSNQPQHF. In DNA form, the CDR3 reads TGTGCCCTCGGGTCACAAAGCAATCAGCCCCAGCATTTT.

The chain couples TRBV7-2 to TRBJ1-1, with TRBD1 matching over 9 bases. With V trimmed by 5 bases and J by 4 bases, 11 bases remained unmatched. Germline V gene sequence: CDR1 SGHTA, CDR2 FQGNSA. This CDR3 contains 16 residues. The CDR3 DNA sequence: TGTGCCAGCAGCCCCGGACAGGGGAGGGCGGGCACTGAAGCTTTCTTT. Translation: CASSPGQGRAGTEAFF. The whole variable domain, filled in from reference TRBV7-2 and TRBJ1-1, reads GAGVSQSPSNKVTEKGKDVELRCDPISGHTALYWYRQSLGQGLEFLIYFQGNSAPDKSGLPSDRFSAERTGGSVSTLTIQRTQQEDSAVYLCASSPGQGRAGTEAFFGQGTRLTVV.

This chain connects TRBV2 to TRBJ1-5, with D uncertain. V shed 3 bases and J shed 4 bases, with 10 bases lying between them. Per the germline V gene, CDR1 is SNHLY and CDR2 is FYNNEI. CDR3 length: 14 residues. Here the CDR3 DNA reads TGTGCCAGCAGTGATCACAGTGTTAATCAGCCCCAGCATTTT. Encoded protein: CASSDHSVNQPQHF.

The genes are TRBV5-4 and TRBJ1-4; the match to TRBD1 covers 7 bases. Germline V gene lookup returns CDR1 SGHNT and CDR2 YYREEE (reference sequence). This CDR3 is 14 amino acids long. Unmatched junction bases numbered 1, after V lost 3 bases and J lost 2 bases. The CDR3 sequence is CASSSGQTNEKLFF. The CDR3 DNA follows: TGTGCCAGCAGCTCGGGACAGACTAATGAAAAACTGTTTTTT.

In nucleotides, the CDR3 is TGTGCCAGCTCACAAACCGCACCCAGGGATTCTGGGGCCAACGTCCTGACTTTC. This sequence encodes CASSQTAPRDSGANVLTF. The chain recombines TRBV18 with TRBJ2-6; tentative D call: TRBD1 (5 bases). CDR1 and CDR2 (germline): KGHSH, LQKENI. This CDR3 has 18 residues. Trimming removed 4 bases from V and 1 base from J, with 17 bases in between.

This chain connects TRBV7-9 to TRBJ2-7, with 10 bases lining up with TRBD2. With 4 bases clipped from V and 2 bases from J, the junction kept 5 bases outside the gene matches. This CDR3 has 15 residues. Germline CDR1 reads SEHNR; CDR2 reads FQNEAQ (reference sequence). CDR3 sequence (DNA): TGTGCCAGCAGCTCAACTAGCGGGGACCCCTACGAGCAGTACTTC. The encoded protein is CASSSTSGDPYEQYF.

This chain uses TRBV13 with TRBJ1-2, with 7 bases matching TRBD1. Per germline, CDR1 PRHDT and CDR2 FYEKMQ (reference sequence). The CDR3 runs 16 residues. The V gene end was trimmed by 4 bases and the J gene end by 3 bases; junction bases not matched to a gene: 11. CDR3 protein: CASSSGQAVGYYGYTF. In nucleotides, the CDR3 is TGTGCCAGCAGCTCAGGACAGGCCGTAGGGTACTATGGCTACACCTTC.

DNA of the CDR3: TGTGCTAGTGGTTTGGTACAGGTAGATACGCAGTATTTT. This translates into CASGLVQVDTQYF. J is TRBJ2-3 and V is TRBV12-5; TRBD1 is a possible D gene (5 bases). Per the germline V gene, CDR1 is LGHNT and CDR2 is FRNRAP. The CDR3 length is 13 residues. The V gene lost 0 bases and the J gene lost 5 bases, with 6 bases spanning the gap.

The genes are TRBV11-3 and TRBJ2-7, with TRBD1 matching over 10 bases. Per the germline V gene, CDR1 is SGHNT and CDR2 is YENEEA. CDR3 length equals 15 residues. Trimming cost V 1 base and J 3 bases; bases outside gene matches: 3. The CDR3 nucleotides read TGTGCCAGCAGCTTAGCGGGACAGGGGCGCTACGAGCAGTACTTC. As protein: CASSLAGQGRYEQYF.

The chain links TRBV5-1 to TRBJ1-6, with D tentatively TRBD1 (6 bases). This CDR3 contains 15 residues. Trimming left V 3 bases short and J 0 bases short, with 7 bases between. Germline-derived CDR1 and CDR2 are SGHRS and YFSETQ. In DNA, the CDR3 is TGCGCCAGCAGCTCACAGGGCTCCTATAATTCACCCCTCCACTTT. It specifies CASSSQGSYNSPLHF.

The V and J genes are TRBV28 and TRBJ1-1, with no clear D. Germline V gives CDR1 MDHEN, CDR2 SYDVKM. This CDR3 comprises 13 residues. Trimming removed 7 bases at V and 1 base at J, with 10 bases between. The CDR3 nucleotides are TGTGCCAGCAACAAGAGGCGGAACACTGAAGCTTTCTTT. Amino acid sequence: CASNKRRNTEAFF. Using reference TRBV28 and TRBJ1-1 for the parts outside the CDR3, the full variable domain is DVKVTQSSRYLVKRTGEKVFLECVQDMDHENMFWYRQDPGLGLRLIYFSYDVKMKEKGDIPEGYSVSREKKERFSLILESASTNQTSMYLCASNKRRNTEAFFGQGTRLTVV.

The chain uses TRBV30 and TRBJ2-1; D possibly corresponds to TRBD2 (5 bases). This CDR3 is built from 16 residues. Looked up from germline, CDR1 is GTSNPN and CDR2 is SVGIG (reference sequence). Between the trimmed V and J ends, which lost 1 base and 4 bases, there was a span of 17 bases. For the CDR3, the DNA is TGTGCCTGGAGTGCTCGGGGAGCCCTCCTTTACAATGAGCAGTTCTTC. It translates to CAWSARGALLYNEQFF.